The TCR beta chain described here comes from a study of sequential checkpoint blockade in melanoma. Study information: Around 21 patients had tumor biopsies before treatment and at week 13. Study outcomes and limitations: PD-L1 staining and CD8+ counts, not mutational load, tracked tumor T-cell clonality.

The germline gives CDR1 SQVTM, CDR2 ANQGSEA. This CDR3 contains 15 residues. V was pared by 4 bases and J by 6 bases, with 11 bases of the junction left unmatched. The treatment denotes: randomized to nivolumab then ipilimumab (arm A) or the reverse (arm B). No patient had prior DNA-damaging chemotherapy. The repertoire was sequenced with immunoSEQ multiplex PCR; TCRdb's copy has only in-frame clones and lacks some. Found here are more than 4,500 clones, around 17% of them singletons; the top ten hold about 8.1%. A remark on this clone: Its antigen is as yet unknown.

The sequence came from a human donor with melanoma. Specimen: tumor tissue (inferred from file names), collected from a patient given nivolumab and ipilimumab in sequence. This rearrangement joins TRBV29-1 to TRBJ2-3; 9 nucleotides line up with TRBD2. The CDR3 is CSVASLAGGPDTQYF. CDR3 nucleotides: TGCAGCGTTGCTTCTCTTGCGGGGGGGCCCGATACGCAGTATTTT.